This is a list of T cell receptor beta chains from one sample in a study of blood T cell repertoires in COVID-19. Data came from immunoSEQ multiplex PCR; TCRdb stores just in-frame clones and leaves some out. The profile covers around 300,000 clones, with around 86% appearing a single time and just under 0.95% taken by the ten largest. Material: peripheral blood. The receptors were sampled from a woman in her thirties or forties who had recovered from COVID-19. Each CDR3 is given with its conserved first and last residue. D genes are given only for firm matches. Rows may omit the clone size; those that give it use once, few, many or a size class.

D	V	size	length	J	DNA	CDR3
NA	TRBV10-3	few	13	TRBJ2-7	TGTGCCATCAGTGAGCCAAGCGGCTACGAGCAGTACTTC	CAISEPSGYEQYF
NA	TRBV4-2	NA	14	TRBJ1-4	TGTGCCAGCAGCCTAGCGGGGAACTCTGAAAAACTGTTTTTT	CASSLAGNSEKLFF
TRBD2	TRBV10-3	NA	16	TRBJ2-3	TGTGCCATCAGCCCCGGGACTAGCGGACTCACAGATACGCAGTATTTT	CAISPGTSGLTDTQYF
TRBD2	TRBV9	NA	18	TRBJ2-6	TGTGCCAGCAGCCCCCGAGCGGGAGGCAGTTCTGGGGCCAACGTCCTGACTTTC	CASSPRAGGSSGANVLTF
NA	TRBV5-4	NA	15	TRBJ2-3	TGTGCCAGCAGCTTGCTTCCCCCTAGCACAGATACGCAGTATTTT	CASSLLPPSTDTQYF
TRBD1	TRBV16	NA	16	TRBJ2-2	TGTGCCAGCAGCCACGATGGACAGGGAGACGCCGGGGAGCTGTTTTTT	CASSHDGQGDAGELFF
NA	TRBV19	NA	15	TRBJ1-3	TGTGCCAGTAGTACCGCGGGGAACTCTGGAAACACCATATATTTT	CASSTAGNSGNTIYF
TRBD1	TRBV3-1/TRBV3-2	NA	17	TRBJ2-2	TGTGCCAGCAGCCGACAGGGGATGGTTAGGAACACCGGGGAGCTGTTTTTT	CASSRQGMVRNTGELFF
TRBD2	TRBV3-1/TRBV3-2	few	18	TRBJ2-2	TGTGCCAGCAGCCCGGGACTAGCGGGAGAGATGAACACCGGGGAGCTGTTTTTT	CASSPGLAGEMNTGELFF
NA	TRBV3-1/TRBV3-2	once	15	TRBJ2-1	TGTGCCAGCAGCTTAGACAGGTTGGGGCCCTATGAGCAGTTCTTC	CASSLDRLGPYEQFF
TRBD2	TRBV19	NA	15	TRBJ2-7	TGTGCCAGTAGTATAGAGACGGGAGGCGCATACGAGCAGTACTTC	CASSIETGGAYEQYF
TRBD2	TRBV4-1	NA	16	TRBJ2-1	TGCGCCAGCAGCCAAGATCAACTAGCGGGATACAATGAGCAGTTCTTC	CASSQDQLAGYNEQFF
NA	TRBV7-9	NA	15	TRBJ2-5	TGTGCCAGCAGCCAACCCCGGGAGAGCTATGAGACCCAGTACTTC	CASSQPRESYETQYF
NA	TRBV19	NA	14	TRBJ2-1	TGTGCCAGTAGTATTGGCAATACCTACAATGAGCAGTTCTTC	CASSIGNTYNEQFF
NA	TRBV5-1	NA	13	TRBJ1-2	TGCGCCAGCAGCTTAAGACAGGAGAATGGCTACACCTTC	CASSLRQENGYTF
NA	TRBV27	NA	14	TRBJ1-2	TGTGCCAGCAGTCAGGGGAACTATAACTATGGCTACACCTTC	CASSQGNYNYGYTF
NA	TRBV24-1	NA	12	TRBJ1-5	TGTGCCACCGCGGATAGCAATCAGCCCCAGCATTTT	CATADSNQPQHF
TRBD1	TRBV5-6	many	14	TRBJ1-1	TGTGCCAGCAGGCCGGGACAGGGGAACACTGAAGCTTTCTTT	CASRPGQGNTEAFF
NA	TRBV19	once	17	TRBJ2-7	TGTGCCAGTAGTCCAGGTTCCCTGGACGGGGACTCCTACGAGCAGTACTTC	CASSPGSLDGDSYEQYF
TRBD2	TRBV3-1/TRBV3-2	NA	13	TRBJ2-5	TGTGCCAGCAGCCTGGCGGGAGGAGAGACCCAGTACTTC	CASSLAGGETQYF
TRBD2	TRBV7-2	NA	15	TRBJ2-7	TGTGCCAGCAGCTTAGCTGTGTGGGAGGGCTACGAGCAGTACTTC	CASSLAVWEGYEQYF
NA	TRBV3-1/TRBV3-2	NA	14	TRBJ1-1	TGTGCCAGCAGCCAAATGGGGGGAGGCACTGAAGCTTTCTTT	CASSQMGGGTEAFF
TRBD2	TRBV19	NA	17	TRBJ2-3	TGTGCCAGTAGTATTCGTTTGGCTAGCGGGAGTACAGATACGCAGTATTTT	CASSIRLASGSTDTQYF
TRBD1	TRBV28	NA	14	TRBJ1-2	TGTGCCAGCAGTTCCGGGACAGGGGGATATGGCTACACCTTC	CASSSGTGGYGYTF
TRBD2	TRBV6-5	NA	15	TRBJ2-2	TGTGCCAGCACCAAAGGACTAGCGGGCACCGGGGAGCTGTTTTTT	CASTKGLAGTGELFF
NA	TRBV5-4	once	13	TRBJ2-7	TGTGCCAGCAGCTTGGCCGATAGGGGGGAGCAGTACTTC	CASSLADRGEQYF
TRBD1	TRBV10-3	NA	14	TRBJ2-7	TGTGCCATCCAGGCGGGACAGGGGTCCTACGAGCAGTACTTC	CAIQAGQGSYEQYF